This TCR beta chain was sequenced in a study of T cell responses to AZD1222 COVID-19 vaccine. The CDR3 runs 16 residues. After removal of 5 bases from V and 1 base from J, the junction contained 6 bases not matched to a gene. Germline CDR1 is LGHDT and CDR2 is YNNKEL (reference sequence). Data came from immunoSEQ multiplex PCR; TCRdb stores just in-frame clones and leaves some out. Here the sample spans some 150,000 clones, 70% to 90% being singletons. V gene TRBV3-1 (or the pseudogene TRBV3-2) combines with J gene TRBJ2-5; 11 nucleotides align to TRBD2. Sequences were derived from peripheral blood, sampled on day 0 of AZD1222 vaccination. This clonotype was sampled from an adult in good health. CDR3 region: CASSSEGTSGQETQYF. DNA for the CDR3: TGTGCCAGCAGCTCAGAGGGGACTAGCGGCCAAGAGACCCAGTACTTC.